The 19 T cell receptor beta chains below were found in one sample sequenced in a study of shared clonotypes between healthy human individuals. The table came from immunoSEQ multiplex PCR; TCRdb's copy has only in-frame clones and leaves some out. The table lists about 2.3 million clones, around 92% of them singletons. Source material: naive CD4+ T cells from PBMCs. The subset is: CD45RA+ positively selected. These receptors were obtained from a man between 18 and 35 years old in good health. Some clones in this sample may be carry-over from other donors' samples.

This clone was recorded a few times. The chain couples TRBV29-1 to TRBJ1-1; 11 bases align to TRBD1. The CDR3 is 15 amino acids. CDR1 and CDR2 from the germline V gene are SQVTM and ANQGSEA. V shed 6 bases, J shed 1 base, and the junction held 7 bases outside the gene matches. Here the CDR3 reads CSVTRTGGANTEAFF. The CDR3, as DNA: TGCAGCGTCACACGGACAGGGGGCGCGAACACTGAAGCTTTCTTT.

In DNA, the CDR3 is TGTGCCAGCAGTTCCAGGGGGGCCTCCTACGAGCAGTACTTC. Translation: CASSSRGASYEQYF. This chain connects TRBV28 to TRBJ2-7; a possible D gene is TRBD1 (7 bases). The germline gives CDR1 MDHEN, CDR2 SYDVKM. The CDR3 extends over 14 amino acids. V was trimmed by 4 bases and J by 0 bases, leaving 10 bases between them.

The sample holds a few counts of this clone. This chain links TRBV28 with TRBJ1-3; D gene ambiguous. The V gene's germline CDR1 is MDHEN and CDR2 SYDVKM. This CDR3 has 14 amino acids. V was trimmed by 3 bases and J by 4 bases, leaving 10 bases between them. The CDR3 here is CASSFRVRGNTIYF. For the CDR3, the DNA is TGTGCCAGCAGTTTCAGAGTGAGGGGAAACACCATATATTTT.

The genes are TRBV7-3 and TRBJ2-2; D possibly corresponds to TRBD1 (6 bases). With 5 bases removed from V and 8 bases from J, the gap between germline ends came to 15 bases. The CDR3 extends over 14 amino acids. The V gene's germline CDR1 is SGHTA and CDR2 FQGTGA. CDR3 nucleotides: TGTGCCAGCAGCCCCACAGGGTTCTTGGGGGAGCTGTTTTTT. Protein product: CASSPTGFLGELFF.

In nucleotides, the CDR3 is TGTGCCAGCAGCCCCTTGGGGGGAGTTGTCCATGAGCAGTTCTTC. Translated, it gives CASSPLGGVVHEQFF. The chain has TRBV7-2 and TRBJ2-1; a possible D gene is TRBD2 (6 bases). The CDR3 sequence is 15 residues long. V was cut by 5 bases and J by 8 bases, with 19 bases left in between. Germline V gives CDR1 SGHTA, CDR2 FQGNSA.

J is TRBJ2-7 and V is TRBV5-1; 11 bases are a match to TRBD2. The CDR3 is 15 amino acids. The junction had 10 bases not matched to a gene; V was cut back by 6 bases and J by 5 bases. Germline assignment: CDR1 SGHRS and CDR2 YFSETQ. Here the CDR3 DNA reads TGCGCCAGCATCATGATAGCGGGAGGGCCCCACGAGCAGTACTTC. This sequence encodes CASIMIAGGPHEQYF.

This clone was counted once. The chain employs TRBV5-4 and TRBJ2-6; D remains unclear. The CDR3 contains 16 residues. V shed 0 bases and J shed 2 bases, with 9 bases lying between them. Germline V CDR1 and CDR2: SGHNT, YYREEE (reference sequence). The CDR3 nucleotides are TGTGCCAGCAGCTTGGTCATCGGAGCTGGGGCCAACGTCCTGACTTTC. Amino acid sequence: CASSLVIGAGANVLTF.

The V and J genes are TRBV6-1 and TRBJ1-3, with no clear D. The germline V gene has CDR1 MNHNS and CDR2 SASEGT. The germline V and J ends were trimmed by 8 bases and 3 bases, with 14 bases remaining between them. The CDR3 consists of 14 residues. The CDR3 nucleotides read TGTGCCAGCGAACAAGGGCAAGTTGGAAACACCATATATTTT. This sequence encodes CASEQGQVGNTIYF.

As to this clone: A read error may account for a junction end that differs from germline. The chain combines TRBV4-1 with TRBJ1-5; 7 positions match TRBD1. The germline V gene has CDR1 MGHRA and CDR2 YSYEKL. The CDR3 loop spans 15 amino acids. The CDR3 sequence: CASSQGGQVNRPQHF. CDR3 nucleotide sequence: TGCGCCAGCAGCCAAGGAGGACAGGTTAATCGGCCCCAGCATTTT.

This chain connects TRBV5-4 to TRBJ2-5; maybe TRBD2 (6 bases). The CDR3 is 19 amino acids. Trimming pared 2 bases from V and 5 bases from J, leaving 28 bases between. Germline CDR1 and CDR2: SGHNT and YYREEE (reference sequence). The CDR3 nucleotides read TGTGCCAGCAGCTTATGGGAAGGACAACGGAGGGCGTGGGATGAGACCCAGTACTTC. Protein product: CASSLWEGQRRAWDETQYF.

This clone occurred a few times. The J gene is TRBJ1-2, the V gene TRBV7-8; D not certain. The V gene's germline CDR1 is SGHVS and CDR2 FQNEAQ. This CDR3 region has 12 residues. V shed 1 base and J shed 6 bases, with 6 bases lying between them. The CDR3 sequence is CASSLDVDGYTF. In DNA, the CDR3 is TGTGCCAGCAGCTTAGATGTAGATGGCTACACCTTC.

This chain links TRBV28 with TRBJ2-7, with D maybe TRBD2 (6 bases). Trimming took 8 bases from V and 2 from J, leaving 7 bases between them. Germline-derived CDR1 and CDR2 are MDHEN and SYDVKM. CDR3 size: 11 residues. CDR3 nucleotides: TGTGCCAGCGGGGAGGCCTACGAGCAGTACTTC. Protein sequence: CASGEAYEQYF.

This chain links TRBV6-1 with TRBJ1-5; no definite D call. This CDR3 has 14 amino acids. Germline V gene sequence: CDR1 MNHNS, CDR2 SASEGT. Trimming pared 11 bases from V and 3 bases from J, leaving 17 bases between. DNA of the CDR3: TGTGCCCGAATACTTTGTACGTCCAATCAGCCCCAGCATTTT. This encodes CARILCTSNQPQHF.

This clone was seen only once. V usage is TRBV18 and J usage is TRBJ2-3; D not resolved. Germline-derived CDR1 and CDR2 are KGHSH and LQKENI. There are 14 residues in the CDR3. Trimming took off 2 bases at V and 2 bases at J, with 8 bases between the two ends. This CDR3 is CASSPIGYTDTQYF. In nucleotides, the CDR3 is TGTGCCAGCTCACCAATAGGGTACACAGATACGCAGTATTTT.

The chain employs TRBV5-4 and TRBJ1-6; 9 positions agree with TRBD1. Germline assignment: CDR1 SGHNT and CDR2 YYREEE (reference sequence). The ends lost 0 bases at V and 11 bases at J; junction bases unmatched: 6. The CDR3 extends over 15 amino acids. CDR3 sequence: CASSLAGQGVAPLHF. Here the CDR3 DNA reads TGTGCCAGCAGCTTGGCGGGACAGGGAGTGGCACCCCTCCACTTT.

CDR3 nucleotide sequence: TGTGCCAGCAGCTTAAGACAGGGCCAGACCCAGTACTTC. Its protein product is CASSLRQGQTQYF. The rearrangement links TRBV7-2 to TRBJ2-5, with 7 bases that match TRBD1. The V segment lost 2 bases and the J segment 6 bases; nucleotides outside the gene matches: 3. The length of the CDR3 is 13 residues. Germline-derived CDR1 and CDR2 are SGHTA and FQGNSA.

J is TRBJ2-2 and V is TRBV19; no clear D. This CDR3 is built from 14 residues. The V and J ends lost 3 bases and 5 bases respectively, with 10 bases between them. Germline CDR1 and CDR2: LNHDA and SQIVND (reference sequence). CDR3 nucleotides: TGTGCCAGTAGTATGCCTGAGCCTACCGGGGAGCTGTTTTTT. It translates to CASSMPEPTGELFF.

The chain is built from TRBV19 and TRBJ2-2; TRBD2 is a possible D gene (6 bases). Deletions cut 9 bases from V and 6 bases from J, with 14 bases between. The CDR3 has 13 residues. Germline CDR1 reads LNHDA; CDR2 reads SQIVND (reference sequence). CDR3 DNA: TGTGCCAGCCGTCCTTGGGGGGCCGGGGAGCTGTTTTTT. It encodes CASRPWGAGELFF.

The sample holds one count of this clone. The same CDR3 is also encoded by other DNA sequences in this sample. The chain is built from TRBV20-1 and TRBJ2-5; unclear D gene. The germline V gene has CDR1 DFQATT and CDR2 SNEGSKA (reference sequence). The CDR3 extends over 11 amino acids. Between the trimmed V and J ends, which lost 4 bases and 2 bases, there was a span of 5 bases. CDR3 in DNA: TGCAGTGCTACGCAGCAAGAGACCCAGTACTTC. Amino acids: CSATQQETQYF.